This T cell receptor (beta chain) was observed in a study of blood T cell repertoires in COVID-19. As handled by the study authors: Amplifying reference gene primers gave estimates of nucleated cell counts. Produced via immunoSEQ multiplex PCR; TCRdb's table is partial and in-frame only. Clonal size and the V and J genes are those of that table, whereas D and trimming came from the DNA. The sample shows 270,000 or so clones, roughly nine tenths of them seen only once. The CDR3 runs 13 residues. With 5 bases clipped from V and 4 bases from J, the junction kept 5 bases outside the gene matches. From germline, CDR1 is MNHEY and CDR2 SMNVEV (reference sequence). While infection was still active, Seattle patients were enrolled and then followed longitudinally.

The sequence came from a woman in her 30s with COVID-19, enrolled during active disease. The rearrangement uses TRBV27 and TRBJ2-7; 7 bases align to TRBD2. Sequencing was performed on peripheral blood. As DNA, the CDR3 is TGTGCCAGCAGTGGGGGGGGGAGATACGAGCAGTACTTC. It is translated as CASSGGGRYEQYF.